The clone carrying this TCR beta chain has only a few counts. Antigen: not known. From germline, CDR1 is MNHEY and CDR2 SVGAGI. The CDR3 spans 10 residues. The germline V and J ends were trimmed by 4 bases and 8 bases, with 5 bases remaining between them. The sample comes from a study of T-cell memory formation after mild COVID-19. Study results and limitations: Among clones peaking at day 37 in the second wave, SARS-CoV-2 specificity remained unconfirmed.

The authors produced TCR alpha and TCR beta cDNA libraries with sample barcodes and UMIs by 5'RACE using constant-segment primers. TCRdb reprocessed the 5' RACE reads with MiXCR, giving one entry per CDR3 protein. Here the sample spans roughly 51,000 distinct CDR3 sequences, about 7.3% being singletons. The sequencing sample was made of PBMCs or a T cell subset sorted from them (not recorded which). This chain joins TRBV6-5 and TRBJ1-2; D not resolved. This clonotype originated in a man aged 18 to 30 who had mild COVID-19 (a few samples of this study predate the infection). Cell type and time point are not known. The CDR3 reads CASSSEGYTF. CDR3 DNA: TGTGCCAGCAGTTCCGAGGGCTACACCTTC.